Listed below are T cell receptor beta chains from one sample, sequenced in a study of T cells in Graves' hyperthyroidism and ophthalmopathy. Each CDR3 protein gets one entry after TCRdb re-called the multiplex PCR reads with MiXCR. The sample includes approximately 560,000 distinct CDR3 sequences, under 60% seen only once; the top ten take 8.2%. Sequencing was performed on peripheral blood or thyroid tissue (not recorded which). The source of these receptors is a woman aged 18-35 years with Graves' hyperthyroidism. Both conserved end residues are part of each CDR3. The D gene is left open where the match is weak. Size values are once, few and many counts, or a class for expanded clones, and some rows have none.

15	TRBJ2-6	TRBD1	TRBV7-3	.	TGTGCCTGCAGCCAAGATGAGACAGGGGGCAACGTCCTGACTTTC	CACSQDETGGNVLTF
14	TRBJ1-1	.	TRBV12-3/TRBV12-4	few	TGTGCCAGCAGTTTTGGGACACTGAACACTGAAGCTTTCTTT	CASSFGTLNTEAFF
15	TRBJ1-5	TRBD1	TRBV2	few	TGTGCCAGCAGGGGTGGACAGGGTAGCAATCAGCCCCAGCATTTT	CASRGGQGSNQPQHF
16	TRBJ1-5	TRBD1	TRBV7-8	.	TGTGCCAGCAGTGGGACAGGGGGTCTTAGGAGTCAGCCCCAGCATTTT	CASSGTGGLRSQPQHF
12	TRBJ1-1	.	TRBV7-2	many	TGTGCCAGCAGCTTGTGGACAACGGGAGCTTTCTTT	CASSLWTTGAFF
19	TRBJ2-7	TRBD2	TRBV25-1	.	TGTGCCAGTAGCAAGACACTAGCGGGAGACATCCTAAGGGTACACGAGCAGTACTTC	CASSKTLAGDILRVHEQYF
15	TRBJ2-5	TRBD2	TRBV10-2	.	TGCGCCAGTCAAGGACTAGCGGGAGTGATGGAGACCCAGTACTTC	CASQGLAGVMETQYF
15	TRBJ2-2	.	TRBV9	few	TGTGCCAGCAGCGGAACCCGGACCCCCACCGGGGAGCTGTTTTTT	CASSGTRTPTGELFF
17	TRBJ1-1	TRBD1	TRBV5-1	.	TGCGCCAGCAGCTTCACGGCAGGGGGCTTCCATAACACTGAAGCTTTCTTT	CASSFTAGGFHNTEAFF
14	TRBJ1-2	.	TRBV6-5	.	TGTGCCAGCAGTTTAAGGGGGACTAACTATGGCTACACCTTC	CASSLRGTNYGYTF